The clone carrying this T cell receptor (beta chain) occurred once. Through a sample-barcoded 5' primer and a J-beta primer mix, a second PCR was run for roughly 6 to 11 cycles. Every cDNA was tagged by a template-switch adaptor with 12 random nucleotides. MiXCR was run by TCRdb on the 5' RACE reads, yielding one entry per CDR3 protein. The repertoire holds about 1,000,000 distinct CDR3 sequences, with 35% to 50% as singletons. The CDR3 sequence is 14 residues long. The ends lost 3 bases at V and 11 bases at J; junction bases unmatched: 14. The germline V gene encodes CDR1 DFQATT and CDR2 SNEGSKA (reference sequence). This sample stems from a study of blood T cells in healthy people across ages.

This TCR derives from a woman in her sixties in good health. Sequenced material: blood. The chain links TRBV20-1 to TRBJ2-5; 8 bases align to TRBD2. DNA for the CDR3: TGCAGTGCTAGTGTTCGCGGGAGGCTTGGTGAGCAGTACTTC. Translated: CSASVRGRLGEQYF.